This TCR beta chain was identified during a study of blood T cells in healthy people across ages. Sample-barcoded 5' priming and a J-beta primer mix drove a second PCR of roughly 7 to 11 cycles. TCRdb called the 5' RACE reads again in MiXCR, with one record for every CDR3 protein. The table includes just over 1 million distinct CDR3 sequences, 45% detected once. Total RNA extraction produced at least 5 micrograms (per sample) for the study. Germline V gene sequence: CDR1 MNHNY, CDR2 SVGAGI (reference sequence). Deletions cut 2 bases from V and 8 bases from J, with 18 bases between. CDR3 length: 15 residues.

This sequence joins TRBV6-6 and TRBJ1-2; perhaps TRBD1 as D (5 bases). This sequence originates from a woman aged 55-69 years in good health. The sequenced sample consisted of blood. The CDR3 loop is CASSYPVSVEGGYTF. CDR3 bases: TGTGCCAGCAGTTACCCGGTGTCCGTCGAGGGGGGCTACACCTTC.